This entry describes one T cell receptor beta chain. The antigen is unknown. After removal of 2 bases from V and 4 bases from J, the junction contained 3 bases not matched to a gene. The CDR3 contains 14 residues. Germline V gene lookup returns CDR1 SGHTA and CDR2 FQGNSA. This sample was included in a study of cytomegalovirus exposure and HLA in healthy donors. Overall study findings and caveats: Productive rates of about 90% or about 30% were seen for most TCR beta V segments in an earlier analysis. Sequencing likely caused a cluster of highly shared sequence variants.

13 Jbeta primers and 60 Vbeta primers were used for the PCR. Sequencing used immunoSEQ multiplex PCR; TCRdb keeps in-frame clones, though not all of them. This table holds about 190,000 clones, around 90% found once. Donors were ostensibly healthy at sampling, although undocumented immune exposures were probable. This receptor was obtained from a boy under 10 years old in good health and CMV-seronegative. The gene calls are TRBV7-2 and TRBJ2-3; 7 nucleotides match TRBD2. The sequencing input was PBMCs. CDR3: CASSLNSGSDTQYF. The CDR3 DNA is TGTGCCAGCAGCTTAAATAGCGGGTCAGATACGCAGTATTTT. The variable domain in full, completed from reference TRBV7-2 and TRBJ2-3, reads GAGVSQSPSNKVTEKGKDVELRCDPISGHTALYWYRQSLGQGLEFLIYFQGNSAPDKSGLPSDRFSAERTGGSVSTLTIQRTQQEDSAVYLCASSLNSGSDTQYFGPGTRLTVL.